One and the same sample provided the 5 T cell receptor beta chains below, sequenced in a study of human T cells and chemical hapten exposure. Described time point: patch test 2, 6 weeks after DPC sensitization. Stated treatment: therapeutic diphenylcyclopropenone sensitization with weekly scalp DPC. TCRdb fed the RACE reads into MiXCR, producing one record per CDR3 protein. Among 70,000 to 95,000 distinct CDR3 sequences listed, less than 8.5% were seen once. The specimen was whole blood, collected in connection with sensitization to the hapten diphenylcyclopropenone (DPC). The receptors originated from a woman aged 25 to 39 with alopecia areata. Some clones in this sample may be carry-over from other donors' samples.

The V call is TRBV27, the J call TRBJ1-1; 7 positions agree with TRBD1. This CDR3 has 14 residues. V trimming: 5 bases; J trimming: 4 bases; junction bases outside the gene matches: 7. CDR1 is MNHEY, CDR2 SMNVEV, per germline (reference sequence). This CDR3 is CASSRDRDGTEAFF. CDR3 DNA sequence: TGTGCCAGCAGTAGAGACAGGGATGGCACTGAAGCTTTCTTT.

V gene TRBV5-4 combines with J gene TRBJ2-3; 12 bases align to TRBD2. This CDR3 comprises 17 residues. CDR1 and CDR2 (germline): SGHNT, YYREEE (reference sequence). V shed 0 bases, J shed 5 bases, and the junction held 7 bases outside the gene matches. CDR3 DNA sequence: TGTGCCAGCAGCTTGGCGCTGCTAGCGGGGGGGCAAGATACGCAGTATTTT. Translated: CASSLALLAGGQDTQYF.

At least ten counts were recorded for this clonotype. The chain joins TRBV6-5 to TRBJ2-3; D gene unclear. Germline assignment: CDR1 MNHEY and CDR2 SVGAGI. V shed 6 bases and J shed 0 bases, with 10 bases lying between them. The CDR3 is 14 residues long. The CDR3 here is CASRGGYSTDTQYF. CDR3 bases: TGTGCCAGCAGGGGTGGGTATAGCACAGATACGCAGTATTTT.

This clonotype was counted many times. The V call is TRBV10-3, the J call TRBJ2-3; TRBD2 agrees at 8 bases. This CDR3 has 14 residues. Looked up from germline, CDR1 is ENHRY and CDR2 is SYGVKD. The J segment lost 4 bases and the V segment lost 6 bases, leaving 6 bases of the junction unmatched. DNA of the CDR3: TGTGCCATCAGCGGGGGGGCCAAGGCAGATACGCAGTATTTT. Protein: CAISGGAKADTQYF.

This clonotype was recorded many times. CDR3 residues: CASSHGQASYEQYF. The CDR3 bases are TGTGCCAGCAGTCACGGACAGGCCTCCTACGAGCAGTACTTC. The J gene is TRBJ2-7, the V gene TRBV6-6; the match to TRBD1 covers 7 bases. With V trimmed by 5 bases and J by 0 bases, 4 bases remained unmatched. The CDR3 contains 14 residues. Germline values: CDR1 MNHNY, CDR2 SVGAGI (reference sequence).